The rows below give T cell receptor beta chains drawn from one sample of a study of T cells in Graves' hyperthyroidism and ophthalmopathy. TCRdb re-called the multiplex PCR reads with MiXCR, one entry per CDR3 protein. The sample shows hundreds of thousands of distinct CDR3 sequences, over 15% of them seen only once. Sample: blood. These receptors were taken from a woman aged 18-35 years with Graves' ophthalmopathy. The CDR3 runs from the conserved cysteine through the conserved F or W.

j_call: TRBJ2-5; v_call: TRBV12-3/TRBV12-4; cdr3_aa: CASSPQGRLQETQYF
j_call: TRBJ2-5; v_call: TRBV5-1; cdr3_aa: CASSLRPMGETQYF
j_call: TRBJ2-3; v_call: TRBV7-8; cdr3_aa: CASRQTSGGADTQYF
j_call: TRBJ1-1; v_call: TRBV7-2; cdr3_aa: CASSLQGHRNTEAFF
j_call: TRBJ1-1; v_call: TRBV6-2/TRBV6-3; cdr3_aa: CASSLTGVFMAATEAFF
j_call: TRBJ2-1; v_call: TRBV6-2/TRBV6-3; cdr3_aa: CASVELAGGYNEQFF
j_call: TRBJ1-2; v_call: TRBV11-2; cdr3_aa: CASSLNPANYGYTF
j_call: TRBJ2-2; v_call: TRBV6-1; cdr3_aa: CASRRQGAANTGELFF
j_call: TRBJ1-2; v_call: TRBV7-8; cdr3_aa: CASSATPGHGYTF
j_call: TRBJ2-3; v_call: TRBV3-1; cdr3_aa: CASSHPQSGTDTQYF
j_call: TRBJ1-1; v_call: TRBV19; cdr3_aa: CASSARQVLVPAFF
j_call: TRBJ2-1; v_call: TRBV27; cdr3_aa: CASSFLDSSYNEQFF
j_call: TRBJ1-2; v_call: TRBV28; cdr3_aa: CASSLEGSGYGYTF
j_call: TRBJ2-7; v_call: TRBV4-1; cdr3_aa: CASSQDRNEQYF
j_call: TRBJ1-6; v_call: TRBV7-3; cdr3_aa: CASHTGVRNSPLHF
j_call: TRBJ2-7; v_call: TRBV2; cdr3_aa: CASSPTYEQYF
j_call: TRBJ1-6; v_call: TRBV27; cdr3_aa: CASSQGAWGSYNSPLHF
j_call: TRBJ1-1; v_call: TRBV28; cdr3_aa: CASGPSRQGSGVAFF
j_call: TRBJ2-5; v_call: TRBV5-1; cdr3_aa: CASSPDSALYQETQYF
j_call: TRBJ1-5; v_call: TRBV2; cdr3_aa: CASSVGQGSQPQHF
j_call: TRBJ2-7; v_call: TRBV6-1; cdr3_aa: CASRRESSYEQYF
j_call: TRBJ2-7; v_call: TRBV28; cdr3_aa: CASSFLGRLAFYEQYF
j_call: TRBJ2-3; v_call: TRBV6-1; cdr3_aa: CASSDNTPDTQYF
j_call: TRBJ1-1; v_call: TRBV9; cdr3_aa: CASSGQGATEAFF
j_call: TRBJ1-1; v_call: TRBV4-1; cdr3_aa: CASSQDRAGFAFF
j_call: TRBJ2-3; v_call: TRBV20-1; cdr3_aa: CSALTGTSGGEFTDTQYF
j_call: TRBJ1-6; v_call: TRBV10-3; cdr3_aa: CAIRRDVNSPLHF
j_call: TRBJ1-1; v_call: TRBV27; cdr3_aa: CASSLIQGATEAFF
j_call: TRBJ1-1; v_call: TRBV9; cdr3_aa: CASTRGGGGDTEAFF
j_call: TRBJ2-1; v_call: TRBV11-1; cdr3_aa: CASSDPPTSGEQFF
j_call: TRBJ1-1; v_call: TRBV7-2; cdr3_aa: CASSLASRLNTEAFF
j_call: TRBJ2-1; v_call: TRBV24-1; cdr3_aa: CATSLGQGMNNEQFF
j_call: TRBJ1-2; v_call: TRBV15; cdr3_aa: CATSRVWTGGSLPYGYTF
j_call: TRBJ2-5; v_call: TRBV7-3; cdr3_aa: CASSPTGLAGGQETQYF
j_call: TRBJ1-1; v_call: TRBV6-1; cdr3_aa: CASRKGLSEAFF
j_call: TRBJ1-5; v_call: TRBV5-5; cdr3_aa: CASSAGSSNQPQHF
j_call: TRBJ1-3; v_call: TRBV28; cdr3_aa: CASSPQASGNTIYF
j_call: TRBJ2-5; v_call: TRBV13; cdr3_aa: CASSPTGSQETQYF
j_call: TRBJ1-5; v_call: TRBV27; cdr3_aa: CASSSTGGPQHF
j_call: TRBJ2-4; v_call: TRBV3-2; cdr3_aa: CASSRDSISLAKNIQYF
j_call: TRBJ2-3; v_call: TRBV10-3; cdr3_aa: CAILVQGVIDTQYF
j_call: TRBJ2-7; v_call: TRBV28; cdr3_aa: CASSTPGTGPYEQYF
j_call: TRBJ2-4; v_call: TRBV11-2; cdr3_aa: CASSFDQDKYF
j_call: TRBJ2-5; v_call: TRBV28; cdr3_aa: CASRERGFQETQYF
j_call: TRBJ2-5; v_call: TRBV28; cdr3_aa: CASSLRGLEETQYF
j_call: TRBJ2-1; v_call: TRBV6-4; cdr3_aa: CASSDSSSHEQFF
j_call: TRBJ1-2; v_call: TRBV6-1; cdr3_aa: CASSVGTGFFHQGYTF
j_call: TRBJ1-2; v_call: TRBV28; cdr3_aa: CATERRSYGYTF
j_call: TRBJ2-1; v_call: TRBV4-1; cdr3_aa: CASSLPPPGINEQFF
j_call: TRBJ2-1; v_call: TRBV7-9; cdr3_aa: CASSLRMGGVIYNEQFF
j_call: TRBJ2-3; v_call: TRBV9; cdr3_aa: CASSDTGPTDTQYF
j_call: TRBJ2-7; v_call: TRBV10-3; cdr3_aa: CAISDPAGTGHEQYF
j_call: TRBJ1-4; v_call: TRBV7-9; cdr3_aa: CASSSWTGGSEKLFF
j_call: TRBJ2-1; v_call: TRBV12-3/TRBV12-4; cdr3_aa: CASSLTSGEQFF